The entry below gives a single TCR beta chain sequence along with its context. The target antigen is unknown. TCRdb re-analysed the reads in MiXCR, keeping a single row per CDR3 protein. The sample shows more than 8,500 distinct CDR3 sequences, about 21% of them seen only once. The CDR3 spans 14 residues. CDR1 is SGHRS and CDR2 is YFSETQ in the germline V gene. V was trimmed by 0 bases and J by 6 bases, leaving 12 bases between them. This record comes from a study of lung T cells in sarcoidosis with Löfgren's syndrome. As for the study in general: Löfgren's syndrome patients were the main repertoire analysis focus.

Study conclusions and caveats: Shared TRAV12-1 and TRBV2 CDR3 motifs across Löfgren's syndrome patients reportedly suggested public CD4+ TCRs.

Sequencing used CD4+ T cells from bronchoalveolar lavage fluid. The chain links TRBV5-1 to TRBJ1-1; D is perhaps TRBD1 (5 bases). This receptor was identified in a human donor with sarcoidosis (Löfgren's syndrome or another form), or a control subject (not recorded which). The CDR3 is CASSLAWGRAEAFF. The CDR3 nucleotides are TGCGCCAGCAGCTTGGCATGGGGCAGGGCTGAAGCTTTCTTT. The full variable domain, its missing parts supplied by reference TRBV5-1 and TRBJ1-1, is KAGVTQTPRYLIKTRGQQVTLSCSPISGHRSVSWYQQTPGQGLQFLFEYFSETQRNKGNFPGRFSGRQFSNSRSEMNVSTLELGDSALYLCASSLAWGRAEAFFGQGTRLTVV.